Each of the 24 T cell receptor beta chains below was sequenced from the same sample in a study of blood T cell repertoires in COVID-19. Method: immunoSEQ multiplex PCR; TCRdb's copy keeps in-frame clones and lacks some. The sample contains 200,000 to 250,000 clones, approximately 86% of which appear only once. What was sequenced was peripheral blood. These receptors originate from a woman in her twenties or thirties who had recovered from COVID-19.

V is TRBV5-6 and J is TRBJ2-5; D is ambiguous. The CDR3 consists of 13 residues. Germline V CDR1 and CDR2: SGHDT, YYEEEE. Trimming shortened V by 0 bases and J by 5 bases, and 8 bases separated the two germline ends. This CDR3 reads CASSLGSRETQYF. In DNA form, the CDR3 reads TGTGCCAGCAGCTTGGGTAGCCGCGAGACCCAGTACTTC.

The chain links TRBV18 to TRBJ2-4; 7 bases are shared with TRBD2. V trimming: 5 bases; J trimming: 7 bases; junction bases outside the gene matches: 8. This CDR3 is 14 amino acids long. Germline CDR1 and CDR2: KGHSH and LQKENI. CDR3 nucleotide sequence: TGTGCCAGCTCAGCGACTAGCAAATCCAACATTCAGTACTTC. As protein: CASSATSKSNIQYF.

In its sample, this clone was seen a few times. This chain connects TRBV19 to TRBJ1-2; 9 positions agree with TRBD1. V lost 6 bases, J lost 0 bases, and 2 bases stayed unmatched. Germline CDR1 and CDR2: LNHDA and SQIVND (reference sequence). The CDR3 covers 14 residues. For the CDR3, the DNA is TGTGCCAGTAGCTGGGACAGGGCTAACTATGGCTACACCTTC. Translation gives CASSWDRANYGYTF.

The J gene is TRBJ2-1, the V gene TRBV29-1; D gene uncertain. This CDR3 has 14 residues. Trimming took off 5 bases at V and 0 bases at J, with 11 bases between the two ends. CDR1 is SQVTM and CDR2 is ANQGSEA in the germline V gene. CDR3 DNA sequence: TGCAGCGTTCAGTACAAAAGCTCCTACAATGAGCAGTTCTTC. It encodes CSVQYKSSYNEQFF.

The J gene is TRBJ2-2, the V gene TRBV19, with 7 bases aligning to TRBD2. The CDR3 sequence is 13 residues long. The germline V gene has CDR1 LNHDA and CDR2 SQIVND (reference sequence). V shed 6 bases, J shed 5 bases, and the junction held 3 bases outside the gene matches. CDR3 loop: CASRLGGTGELFF. CDR3 bases: TGTGCCAGTAGATTGGGGGGGACCGGGGAGCTGTTTTTT.

The V call is TRBV5-6, the J call TRBJ2-7; possible D gene TRBD2, 6 bases. V lost 4 bases and J lost 0, with 14 bases in between. The V gene's germline CDR1 is SGHDT and CDR2 YYEEEE. The CDR3 totals 15 residues. Here the CDR3 reads CASSLIRGSSYEQYF. In DNA, the CDR3 is TGTGCCAGCAGCCTAATACGGGGGAGCTCCTACGAGCAGTACTTC.

The chain recombines TRBV6-5 with TRBJ2-3, with 10 bases fitting TRBD2. Looked up from germline, CDR1 is MNHEY and CDR2 is SVGAGI. V lost 2 bases, J lost 8 bases, and 10 bases stayed unmatched. The CDR3 is 16 residues long. DNA of the CDR3: TGTGCCAGCAGTTACCCCTATCCTAGCGGGGGCTCTACGCAGTATTTT. Amino acids: CASSYPYPSGGSTQYF.

The rearrangement uses TRBV30 and TRBJ2-1; D is possibly TRBD1 (6 bases). The length of the CDR3 is 14 residues. Germline values: CDR1 GTSNPN, CDR2 SVGIG (reference sequence). Trimming removed 0 bases at V and 8 bases at J, with 14 bases between. The CDR3 nucleotides are TGTGCCTGGAGTGTATCGGCAGGGGTGGATGAGCAGTTCTTC. It is translated as CAWSVSAGVDEQFF.

This chain joins TRBV15 and TRBJ2-2; D may be TRBD1 (6 bases). Deletions cut 7 bases from V and 6 bases from J, with 15 bases between. Germline V gene lookup returns CDR1 LNHNV and CDR2 YYDKDF (reference sequence). This CDR3 contains 14 residues. The CDR3: CATKGQPVAGELFF. In DNA form, the CDR3 reads TGTGCCACCAAAGGACAGCCGGTGGCCGGGGAGCTGTTTTTT.

The chain combines TRBV30 with TRBJ1-6, with a possible D match to TRBD1 (5 bases). The CDR3 is 15 residues long. Trimming removed 0 bases at V and 0 bases at J, with 6 bases between. The germline V gene encodes CDR1 GTSNPN and CDR2 SVGIG (reference sequence). This CDR3 is CAWSVRGSYNSPLHF. The CDR3 coding sequence is TGTGCCTGGAGTGTAAGGGGCTCCTATAATTCACCCCTCCACTTT.

CDR3: CASSSPNSVEPQHF. CDR3 in DNA: TGTGCCAGCAGTTCGCCCAACTCCGTTGAGCCCCAGCATTTT. The chain carries TRBV27 and TRBJ1-5; unclear D gene. CDR3 length: 14 residues. V gave up 4 bases and J gave up 8 bases, with 15 bases separating them. The germline gives CDR1 MNHEY, CDR2 SMNVEV (reference sequence).

The V call is TRBV5-1, the J call TRBJ1-1; TRBD1 is a possible D gene (5 bases). Germline CDR1 SGHRS, CDR2 YFSETQ. V lost 0 bases to trimming and J lost 2 bases, with 11 bases between them. The CDR3 sequence is 15 residues long. The CDR3 coding sequence is TGCGCCAGCAGCTTGGTTTTCAGGGAAAACACTGAAGCTTTCTTT. It specifies CASSLVFRENTEAFF. The whole variable domain, filled in from reference TRBV5-1 and TRBJ1-1, reads KAGVTQTPRYLIKTRGQQVTLSCSPISGHRSVSWYQQTPGQGLQFLFEYFSETQRNKGNFPGRFSGRQFSNSRSEMNVSTLELGDSALYLCASSLVFRENTEAFFGQGTRLTVV.

The CDR3 protein is CATTYAGTGSYNEQFF. For the CDR3, the DNA is TGTGCCACCACTTACGCCGGGACAGGGTCCTACAATGAGCAGTTCTTC. The V gene is TRBV10-3, the J gene TRBJ2-1; 9 bases fit TRBD1. The CDR3 is made up of 16 amino acids. Germline V lookup: CDR1 ENHRY, CDR2 SYGVKD. V lost 10 bases to trimming and J lost 1 base; unmatched junction nucleotides: 11.

The V and J genes are TRBV29-1 and TRBJ2-3; maybe TRBD1 (6 bases). Trimming cost V 4 bases and J 6 bases, with 17 bases left between them. The CDR3 length is 14 residues. Looked up from germline, CDR1 is SQVTM and CDR2 is ANQGSEA. The CDR3 is CSVGPGVVWDTQYF. The CDR3 DNA is TGCAGCGTTGGTCCAGGGGTGGTTTGGGATACGCAGTATTTT.

This chain connects TRBV12-3 or TRBV12-4 to TRBJ1-5; D is unresolved. The CDR3 spans 13 residues. V shed 6 bases and J shed 5 bases, with 11 bases lying between them. The chain's CDR3 is CASSPELDQPQHF. For the CDR3, the DNA is TGTGCCAGCAGCCCGGAGTTGGATCAGCCCCAGCATTTT.

The V gene is TRBV9, the J gene TRBJ1-1, with TRBD1 identical over 7 bases. Germline lookup yields CDR1 SGDLS and CDR2 YYNGEE. CDR3 size: 13 residues. V lost 7 bases and J lost 5; bases outside the gene matches: 8. The CDR3 DNA follows: TGTGCCAGCTCCCGAGACAGGGTGACTGAAGCTTTCTTT. It codes for CASSRDRVTEAFF.

CDR3 coding DNA: TGTGCCAGCAGTTACTCAGCGGGAGCCCAAGAGACCCAGTACTTC. This encodes CASSYSAGAQETQYF. The V call is TRBV6-5, the J call TRBJ2-5, with 8 bases lining up with TRBD2. V lost 0 bases and J lost 1; bases outside the gene matches: 1. Per germline, CDR1 MNHEY and CDR2 SVGAGI. The CDR3 contains 15 residues.

V gene TRBV27 combines with J gene TRBJ1-2; TRBD1 might be the D (6 bases). V dropped 4 bases and J dropped 8 bases, with 11 bases sitting between them. CDR3 length: 12 residues. Looked up from germline, CDR1 is MNHEY and CDR2 is SMNVEV (reference sequence). The chain's CDR3 is CASSSQGVGYTF. The CDR3 bases are TGTGCCAGCAGTTCACAGGGTGTCGGCTACACCTTC.

This chain's CDR3 is CASSEGQGNTIYF. CDR3 coding DNA: TGCGCCAGCAGCGAGGGACAGGGAAACACCATATATTTT. J is TRBJ1-3 and V is TRBV5-1, with 7 bases lining up with TRBD1. Trimming cost V 4 bases and J 4 bases; bases outside gene matches: 2. Germline CDR1 SGHRS, CDR2 YFSETQ. This CDR3 is 13 amino acids long.

V usage is TRBV5-4 and J usage is TRBJ1-2; 9 bases line up with TRBD1. CDR3 length: 16 amino acids. Germline V CDR1 and CDR2: SGHNT, YYREEE (reference sequence). Unmatched junction bases numbered 8, after V lost 0 bases and J lost 5 bases. This chain's CDR3 is CASSLDLTGGEYGYTF. The CDR3 DNA reads TGTGCCAGCAGCTTGGATCTGACAGGGGGAGAGTATGGCTACACCTTC.

The rearrangement uses TRBV2 and TRBJ1-4, with 9 bases fitting TRBD1. Germline V lookup: CDR1 SNHLY, CDR2 FYNNEI. V lost 8 bases to trimming and J lost 2 bases; unmatched junction nucleotides: 6. This CDR3 spans 15 amino acids. CDR3 in amino acids: CASATGGATNEKLFF. The CDR3 region has the DNA TGTGCCAGCGCTACAGGGGGCGCGACTAATGAAAAACTGTTTTTT.

The chain uses TRBV7-9 and TRBJ1-3; 7 bases fit TRBD1. This CDR3 region has 18 residues. Germline loops: CDR1 SEHNR, CDR2 FQNEAQ (reference sequence). The junction had 9 bases not matched to a gene; V was cut back by 1 base and J by 0 bases. CDR3 residues: CASSLVTGQTVSGNTIYF. The CDR3 nucleotides are TGTGCCAGCAGCTTAGTTACGGGACAGACGGTCTCTGGAAACACCATATATTTT.

The J gene is TRBJ2-1, the V gene TRBV6-2 or TRBV6-3, with no clear D. The length of the CDR3 is 11 residues. Trimming took off 3 bases at V and 10 bases at J, with 7 bases between the two ends. CDR1 is MNHEY and CDR2 is SVGEGT in the germline V gene. The DNA for the CDR3 is TGTGCCAGCAGTTATCTGCGAGAGCAGTTCTTC. Amino acid sequence: CASSYLREQFF.

CDR3 nucleotide sequence: TGTGCCAGCAGTTACCAAACAGGGGGCGCAAACACCATATATTTT. This translates into CASSYQTGGANTIYF. The rearrangement joins TRBV6-5 to TRBJ1-3; TRBD1 aligns across 9 bases. J lost 6 bases, V lost 2 bases, and 5 bases had no gene match. The CDR3 covers 15 residues. The germline CDR1 and CDR2 sequences are MNHEY and SVGAGI.